At least ten counts were recorded for the clone carrying this T cell receptor beta chain. Its antigen is currently unknown. This sample was taken from a study of regulatory T cells in long-lasting Graves disease. Study-wide points: Preferential use of TRBV28, TRBJ1-2 and TRBJ2-5 was seen in persistent disease. Newly diagnosed Graves' patients had higher TCR diversity than persistent ones.

The germline V gene has CDR1 KGHSH and CDR2 LQKENI. The CDR3 has 14 residues. V lost 5 bases to trimming and J lost 7 bases; unmatched junction nucleotides: 9. Specified time point: persistent/refractory GD, antithyroid drugs over 5 years with positive TRAb. Following extraction of RNA from PBMCs, that RNA was used to make the TCR library. The patient group derived from an endocrinology department in Xi'an, China. According to the study, TCR beta libraries were built with iRepertoire HTBI primers and CDR3-region Arm-PCR. Under the authors' procedure: Identified segments across samples numbered just over 60 TRBV and about 13 TRBJ. One entry per CDR3 protein results from TCRdb running MiXCR on the multiplex PCR reads. These V and J calls originate from TCRdb's pipeline instead of the authors' own analysis. The sample comprises 300,000 to 350,000 distinct CDR3 sequences, 20% of which are singletons, and roughly 27% rests with the top ten.

The sequence came from a female donor with Graves disease. The J gene is TRBJ2-7, the V gene TRBV18; 9 bases are shared with TRBD2. This specimen was peripheral blood mononuclear cells (PBMCs), taken when the disease was refractory, from a patient treated with antithyroid drugs. The CDR3 loop reads CASSSSGRTSEQYF. The CDR3 nucleotides read TGTGCCAGCTCAAGCAGCGGGAGGACCTCGGAGCAGTACTTC. Variable domain in full (rest from reference TRBV18 and TRBJ2-7): NAGVMQNPRHLVRRRGQEARLRCSPMKGHSHVYWYRQLPEEGLKFMVYLQKENIIDESGMPKERFSAEFPKEGPSILRIQQVVRGDSAAYFCASSSSGRTSEQYFGPGTRLTVT.